The 30 T cell receptor beta chains below all came from one sample that was sequenced in a study of shared clonotypes between healthy human individuals. The assay was immunoSEQ multiplex PCR, and TCRdb's table has in-frame clones only and misses some. This sample has around 690,000 clones, with 80% to 95% found just once. The sequencing input was memory CD8+ T cells from PBMCs. Subset given: CD45RO+ cells pooled with CCR7-negative TemRA cells. The source is a man aged 18 to 30 in good health. Some clones in this sample may be carry-over from other donors' samples.

V gene TRBV2 combines with J gene TRBJ1-2, with TRBD1 matching over 9 bases. The germline V gene encodes CDR1 SNHLY and CDR2 FYNNEI. This CDR3 spans 14 amino acids. V shed 9 bases, J shed 1 base, and the junction held 6 bases outside the gene matches. The DNA for the CDR3 is TGTGCCAGGGGGGAGGACAGGGGTAACTATGGCTACACCTTC. It is translated as CARGEDRGNYGYTF.

CDR3 region: CATSAGRALTKNIQYF. CDR3 DNA: TGTGCCACCTCGGCAGGCAGGGCATTGACCAAAAACATTCAGTACTTC. The chain combines TRBV19 with TRBJ2-4, with a tentative D call TRBD1 (5 bases). The CDR3 has 16 amino acids. Per the germline V gene, CDR1 is LNHDA and CDR2 is SQIVND (reference sequence). Trimming pared 10 bases from V and 2 bases from J, leaving 21 bases between.

This rearrangement joins TRBV7-9 to TRBJ1-4, with D unclear. The CDR3 is 16 residues long. V lost 0 bases to trimming and J lost 0 bases, with 8 bases between them. Germline CDR1 and CDR2: SEHNR and FQNEAQ (reference sequence). The DNA of the CDR3 is TGTGCCAGCAGCTTAGCGATCGGTGCAACTAATGAAAAACTGTTTTTT. Protein: CASSLAIGATNEKLFF.

The rearrangement joins TRBV7-8 to TRBJ2-5; 14 bases align to TRBD2. V lost 5 bases, J lost 5 bases, and 10 bases stayed unmatched. The length of the CDR3 is 17 residues. Germline CDR1 and CDR2: SGHVS and FQNEAQ. The CDR3 DNA follows: TGTGCCAGCAGCCCGGGGACTAGCGGGAGTCATGGTGAGACCCAGTACTTC. It encodes CASSPGTSGSHGETQYF. The full variable domain, completed using reference TRBV7-8 and TRBJ2-5, is GAGVSQSPRYKVAKRGQDVALRCDPISGHVSLFWYQQALGQGPEFLTYFQNEAQLDKSGLPSDRFFAERPEGSVSTLKIQRTQQEDSAVYLCASSPGTSGSHGETQYFGPGTRLLVL.

The V gene is TRBV28, the J gene TRBJ2-7; no firm D call. The CDR3 is 14 residues long. CDR1 is MDHEN, CDR2 SYDVKM, per germline. With 5 bases removed from V and 1 base from J, the gap between germline ends came to 12 bases. The CDR3 DNA sequence: TGTGCCAGCAGTATGGTGGCCGGGTCCTACGAGCAGTACTTC. Its protein product is CASSMVAGSYEQYF.

The chain joins TRBV7-9 to TRBJ1-1; D uncertain. Germline V lookup: CDR1 SEHNR, CDR2 FQNEAQ (reference sequence). Trimming removed 2 bases from V and 8 bases from J, with 15 bases in between. This CDR3 has 14 residues. This CDR3 reads CASSLPSEKPEAFF. The CDR3 bases are TGTGCCAGCAGCTTACCTTCGGAGAAGCCAGAAGCTTTCTTT.

V gene TRBV28 combines with J gene TRBJ2-5; 7 bases are a match to TRBD1. Germline V gene data show CDR1 as MDHEN and CDR2 as SYDVKM. The CDR3 has 14 residues. V shed 6 bases, J shed 3 bases, and the junction held 7 bases outside the gene matches. CDR3 loop: CASRSYTGEETQYF. The CDR3 DNA sequence: TGTGCCAGCAGGTCCTACACAGGGGAAGAGACCCAGTACTTC.

In this sample, this clone turned up a few times. The V gene is TRBV9, the J gene TRBJ1-5; unclear D gene. V lost 3 bases to trimming and J lost 2 bases, with 6 bases between them. The germline CDR1 and CDR2 sequences are SGDLS and YYNGEE. The CDR3 contains 13 residues. CDR3: CASSAGGNQPQHF. DNA of the CDR3: TGTGCCAGCAGCGCCGGGGGCAATCAGCCCCAGCATTTT.

The chain has TRBV25-1 and TRBJ1-3; D unclear. Per the germline V gene, CDR1 is MGHDK and CDR2 is SYGVNS. There are 11 residues in the CDR3. V gave up 6 bases and J gave up 4 bases, with 4 bases separating them. CDR3 sequence reads: CASRAGNTIYF. The CDR3 bases are TGTGCCAGCAGGGCAGGAAACACCATATATTTT.

The CDR3 DNA follows: TGTGCCAGCACCAGGACAGGTACTATGACCTCCTACGAGCAGTACTTC. Its translation: CASTRTGTMTSYEQYF. This chain links TRBV2 with TRBJ2-7; 7 bases match TRBD1. Per the germline V gene, CDR1 is SNHLY and CDR2 is FYNNEI. This CDR3 is built from 16 residues. V lost 7 bases and J lost 0; bases outside the gene matches: 12. Full variable domain (rest looked up from reference TRBV2 and TRBJ2-7): EPEVTQTPSHQVTQMGQEVILRCVPISNHLYFYWYRQILGQKVEFLVSFYNNEISEKSEIFDDQFSVERPDGSNFTLKIRSTKLEDSAMYFCASTRTGTMTSYEQYFGPGTRLTVT.

The V call is TRBV27, the J call TRBJ2-2; perhaps TRBD2 as D (7 bases). V lost 4 bases to trimming and J lost 0 bases, with 12 bases between them. Germline CDR1 is MNHEY and CDR2 is SMNVEV (reference sequence). The CDR3 loop spans 16 amino acids. The CDR3 nucleotides are TGTGCCAGCAGTTGGGGGGGCCCAACGAACACCGGGGAGCTGTTTTTT. Residues: CASSWGGPTNTGELFF.

This chain connects TRBV7-8 to TRBJ2-3; 8 bases are shared with TRBD2. Per the germline V gene, CDR1 is SGHVS and CDR2 is FQNEAQ. The CDR3 loop spans 18 amino acids. The trim removed 4 bases at V and 6 bases at J, leaving 18 bases unmatched. CDR3 coding DNA: TGTGCCAGCAGCTCTCCCTGGACTAGCACCCCCGCTGTGGATACGCAGTATTTT. Its translation: CASSSPWTSTPAVDTQYF. Using reference TRBV7-8 and TRBJ2-3 for the parts outside the CDR3, the full variable domain is GAGVSQSPRYKVAKRGQDVALRCDPISGHVSLFWYQQALGQGPEFLTYFQNEAQLDKSGLPSDRFFAERPEGSVSTLKIQRTQQEDSAVYLCASSSPWTSTPAVDTQYFGPGTRLTVL.

The V call is TRBV2, the J call TRBJ2-1; D remains ambiguous. The length of the CDR3 is 13 residues. Germline V gene lookup returns CDR1 SNHLY and CDR2 FYNNEI. Trimming took 6 bases from V and 5 from J, leaving 11 bases between them. The CDR3 DNA reads TGTGCCAGCAGCCGGGCGGTAAACAATGAGCAGTTCTTC. Its protein is CASSRAVNNEQFF.

The V call is TRBV4-1, the J call TRBJ2-1; unclear D gene. CDR3 length equals 13 residues. Germline CDR1 reads MGHRA; CDR2 reads YSYEKL. Trimming took 2 bases from V and 6 from J, leaving 8 bases between them. The CDR3 sequence: CASSQFFGNEQFF. The CDR3 DNA is TGCGCCAGCAGCCAATTTTTCGGCAATGAGCAGTTCTTC.

The chain has TRBV7-6 and TRBJ2-7, with D hard to call. The V end lost 2 bases, the J end lost 1 base, and 9 bases lay between the germline ends. Germline-derived CDR1 and CDR2 are SGHVS and FNYEAQ. There are 14 residues in the CDR3. The CDR3 region is CASSLKTESYEQYF. The CDR3 DNA is TGTGCCAGCAGCTTAAAAACAGAGTCCTACGAGCAGTACTTC.

The chain employs TRBV9 and TRBJ2-4; D is uncertain. The ends were cut back, 7 bases at V and 6 bases at J, with 8 bases in the middle. CDR1 is SGDLS and CDR2 is YYNGEE in the germline V gene. The CDR3 totals 11 residues. CDR3 residues: CASGPGNIQYF. CDR3 in DNA: TGTGCCAGCGGCCCCGGAAACATTCAGTACTTC.

This clone has a count of ten or more. The chain carries TRBV11-3 and TRBJ2-1, with 9 bases lining up with TRBD2. CDR1 SGHNT and CDR2 YENEEA come from the germline V gene. This CDR3 comprises 18 residues. V shed 1 base and J 4 bases; nucleotides not matched to a gene: 11. The CDR3 DNA sequence: TGTGCCAGCAGCTTAGGCGGGGGAGCGGGAGGCGCGTACAATGAGCAGTTCTTC. This sequence encodes CASSLGGGAGGAYNEQFF.

The rearrangement links TRBV4-3 to TRBJ2-7; D is uncertain. This CDR3 region has 13 residues. V was shortened by 2 bases and J by 3 bases, with 8 bases between the two germline ends. From germline, CDR1 is LGHNA and CDR2 YSLEER. DNA of the CDR3: TGCGCCAGCAGCCAATCTGTCCTCTACGAGCAGTACTTC. This sequence encodes CASSQSVLYEQYF.

The chain couples TRBV28 to TRBJ2-7; D possibly corresponds to TRBD2 (6 bases). V lost 6 bases to trimming and J lost 6 bases, with 30 bases between them. CDR3 length: 18 amino acids. Germline assignment: CDR1 MDHEN and CDR2 SYDVKM. CDR3 in DNA: TGTGCCAGCAGGGTACCCTTTCAGGGCTCCGGGGGATCCGGCGAGCAGTACTTC. Its translation: CASRVPFQGSGGSGEQYF.

V usage is TRBV6-1 and J usage is TRBJ1-4; possibly TRBD1 for D (6 bases). The V end was cut by 2 bases, the J end by 5 bases, with 12 bases between. This CDR3 is 15 amino acids long. Germline V CDR1 and CDR2: MNHNS, SASEGT. The CDR3 sequence is CASSELRGVNEKLFF. Here the CDR3 DNA reads TGTGCCAGCAGTGAACTAAGGGGGGTGAATGAAAAACTGTTTTTT.

V gene TRBV10-3 combines with J gene TRBJ2-1; no firm D call. The ends were cut back, 3 bases at V and 4 bases at J, with 10 bases in the middle. Looked up from germline, CDR1 is ENHRY and CDR2 is SYGVKD. The CDR3 sequence is 14 residues long. As DNA, the CDR3 is TGTGCCATCAGTGACGTGTTGGGGTACAATGAGCAGTTCTTC. Translating it yields CAISDVLGYNEQFF.

The chain recombines TRBV6-4 with TRBJ1-2; 7 bases are shared with TRBD1. The germline V gene has CDR1 MRHNA and CDR2 SNTAGT. The CDR3 loop spans 14 amino acids. J lost 4 bases, V lost 6 bases, and 8 bases had no gene match. The CDR3 here is CASRPGKGAYGYTF. In DNA, the CDR3 is TGTGCCAGCAGGCCCGGGAAGGGGGCCTATGGCTACACCTTC.

This clone was seen just once. The chain couples TRBV28 to TRBJ2-7, with D possibly being TRBD2 (6 bases). V lost 5 bases to trimming and J lost 7 bases, with 24 bases between them. The CDR3 contains 16 residues. Per the germline V gene, CDR1 is MDHEN and CDR2 is SYDVKM. For the CDR3, the DNA is TGTGCCAGCAGTCCCCCAGCGGGCAGGGCTCCTGGAGAGCAGTACTTC. Residues: CASSPPAGRAPGEQYF. The entire variable domain, with the rest obtained from reference TRBV28 and TRBJ2-7, is as follows: DVKVTQSSRYLVKRTGEKVFLECVQDMDHENMFWYRQDPGLGLRLIYFSYDVKMKEKGDIPEGYSVSREKKERFSLILESASTNQTSMYLCASSPPAGRAPGEQYFGPGTRLTVT.

In regard to this clone: A junction end diverges from the germline sequence, so it may reflect a read error. This chain joins TRBV2 and TRBJ2-1, with D perhaps matching TRBD1 or TRBD2 (7 bases each). In germline, CDR1 is SNHLY, CDR2 FYNNEI. This CDR3 region has 16 residues. Here the CDR3 reads CASSGDSRDYGFLGIF. As DNA, the CDR3 is TGTGCCAGCAGTGGGGACAGCCGGGACTATGGGTTCCTCGGGATCTTC.

The sample holds one count of this clone. This sequence joins TRBV29-1 and TRBJ2-7, with TRBD2 matching 7 bases. The CDR3 length is 17 residues. Trimming took 3 bases from V and 0 from J; bases not matched to a gene: 14. Germline CDR1 SQVTM, CDR2 ANQGSEA. Here the CDR3 reads CSVDYRSRASGSYEQYF. The CDR3 region has the DNA TGCAGCGTTGATTATCGTTCCCGGGCTAGCGGCTCCTACGAGCAGTACTTC.

The DNA of the CDR3 is TGTGCCAGCAGCTCCGCCTATGAAAAGGGACAGAAAGAGACCCAGTACTTC. It translates to CASSSAYEKGQKETQYF. The V call is TRBV7-9, the J call TRBJ2-5; the match to TRBD1 covers 7 bases. Germline V gene lookup returns CDR1 SEHNR and CDR2 FQNEAQ (reference sequence). CDR3 length equals 17 residues. V dropped 4 bases and J dropped 3; count of bases not matched to a gene: 14.

The chain is built from TRBV15 and TRBJ2-7, with D uncertain. The CDR3 loop spans 13 amino acids. V shed 5 bases and J shed 4 bases, with 12 bases lying between them. Germline CDR1 LNHNV, CDR2 YYDKDF (reference sequence). In nucleotides, the CDR3 is TGTGCCACCAGCTCAGGATTGGGGTACGAGCAGTACTTC. It is translated as CATSSGLGYEQYF.

CDR3 protein: CASSWSQREVHPDTQYF. The CDR3, as DNA: TGTGCCAGCAGTTGGTCCCAGCGGGAGGTTCACCCAGATACGCAGTATTTT. This chain links TRBV27 with TRBJ2-3, with 9 bases fitting TRBD2. Germline V gene lookup returns CDR1 MNHEY and CDR2 SMNVEV (reference sequence). V shed 4 bases, J shed 4 bases, and the junction held 12 bases outside the gene matches. The CDR3 is 17 amino acids.

The chain recombines TRBV7-9 with TRBJ2-1; D remains ambiguous. V lost 3 bases to trimming and J lost 10 bases, with 7 bases between them. Germline CDR1 is SEHNR and CDR2 is FQNEAQ (reference sequence). CDR3 length equals 11 residues. CDR3 bases: TGTGCCAGCAGCTTTGGACCAGAGCAGTTCTTC. It specifies CASSFGPEQFF. Drawing the rest from reference TRBV7-9 and TRBJ2-1, the complete variable domain is DTGVSQNPRHKITKRGQNVTFRCDPISEHNRLYWYRQTLGQGPEFLTYFQNEAQLEKSRLLSDRFSAERPKGSFSTLEIQRTEQGDSAMYLCASSFGPEQFFGPGTRLTVL.

The rearrangement joins TRBV5-1 to TRBJ2-3; D might be TRBD1 (6 bases). Trimming removed 1 base from V and 5 bases from J, with 14 bases in between. CDR1 is SGHRS and CDR2 is YFSETQ in the germline V gene. The CDR3 is 15 amino acids. CDR3 amino acids: CASSLLRDTRDTQYF. As DNA, the CDR3 is TGCGCCAGCAGCTTGTTGAGGGACACCCGAGATACGCAGTATTTT.